The rows below give T cell receptor beta chains drawn from one sample of a study of shared clonotypes between healthy human individuals. Using immunoSEQ multiplex PCR, the repertoire was profiled, and TCRdb retains in-frame clones only, with some absent. The table has about 2.3 million clones, 85% to 95% seen once. The sample taken for sequencing was naive CD4+ T cells from PBMCs. The source is a man younger than 35 in good health. Some clones in this sample may be carry-over from other donors' samples. CDR3s include the opening cysteine and the closing phenylalanine or tryptophan. D genes are given only for firm matches. Not all rows give a size; the values are once, few, many and, for expanded clones, a class.

clone_size	j_call	v_call	d_call	cdr3_nt	cdr3_aa
-	TRBJ1-4	TRBV27	-	TGTGCCAGCAGTTTATTCAGAGAGCCAGAAAAACTGTTTTTT	CASSLFREPEKLFF
-	TRBJ2-3	TRBV2	-	TGTGCCCGGAGCGGGAGGACAGGGGATACGCAGTATTTT	CARSGRTGDTQYF
once	TRBJ1-2	TRBV5-4	-	TGTGCCAGCAGCTTGAATGGCAGCCTTAACTATGGCTACACCTTC	CASSLNGSLNYGYTF
-	TRBJ2-1	TRBV7-3	TRBD2	TGTGCCAGCAGCTCCTCCGGGACTAACAATGAGCAGTTCTTC	CASSSSGTNNEQFF
-	TRBJ1-2	TRBV19	-	TGTGCCAGTAGTATCATGGAGGGACCCTATGGCTACACCTTC	CASSIMEGPYGYTF
-	TRBJ2-3	TRBV4-3	-	TGCGCCAGCAGCCTAACTGTGGGGCTAGGCACAGATACGCAGTATTTT	CASSLTVGLGTDTQYF
-	TRBJ2-7	TRBV7-3	-	TGTGCCAGCAGCCCTGGGAGCCCCTACGAGCAGTACTTC	CASSPGSPYEQYF
-	TRBJ1-2	TRBV30	TRBD1	TGTGCCACGACAGGGTATAGGGCTGGCTACACCTTC	CATTGYRAGYTF
-	TRBJ2-3	TRBV5-1	-	TGCGCCAGCAGCTTGGGGCCTGCTAGCACAGATACGCAGTATTTT	CASSLGPASTDTQYF
-	TRBJ2-2	TRBV2	TRBD2	TGTGCCAGCAGTAGAGCGGGAGGAACCGGGGAGCTGTTTTTT	CASSRAGGTGELFF
-	TRBJ1-2	TRBV7-3	-	TGTGCCAGCAGCTTCCCGGGTGGGAATGGCTACACCTTC	CASSFPGGNGYTF
once	TRBJ2-7	TRBV2	-	TGTGCCAGCAGTGAGGAAGCATACGAGCAGTACTTC	CASSEEAYEQYF
-	TRBJ2-5	TRBV6-5	TRBD2	TGTGCCAGCAGTTACTTCGGGGAGGGAGAGACCCAGTACTTC	CASSYFGEGETQYF
-	TRBJ2-7	TRBV6-5	-	TGTGCCAGCAGTATAGGACTGGGAGAGCAGTACTTC	CASSIGLGEQYF
few	TRBJ1-2	TRBV25-1	TRBD1	TGTGCCAGCATGGACAGGGTCTATGGCTACACCTTC	CASMDRVYGYTF
once	TRBJ1-5	TRBV19	-	TGTGCCAGTAGTATAGACAGGCAATATAGCAATCAGCCCCAGCATTTT	CASSIDRQYSNQPQHF
once	TRBJ1-5	TRBV7-8	-	TGTGCCAGCACCTCCTCGTTGGGCCCCCAGCATTTT	CASTSSLGPQHF
-	TRBJ1-3	TRBV6-5	-	TGTGCCAGCAGTTACTTAGGTTTGGGTGGAAACACCATATATTTT	CASSYLGLGGNTIYF
-	TRBJ2-1	TRBV5-8	TRBD1	TGTGCCTGGACTGGCAGGGGGCTCGGAAATGAGCAGTTCTTC	CAWTGRGLGNEQFF
-	TRBJ2-3	TRBV5-1	-	TGCGCCAGCAGCTTTGAATCCCGGATAGGCGATACGCAGTATTTT	CASSFESRIGDTQYF
-	TRBJ2-2	TRBV27	-	TGTGCCAGCGGTCGGCGGAACACCGGGGAGCTGTTTTTT	CASGRRNTGELFF
-	TRBJ2-7	TRBV6-6	TRBD2	TGTGCCAGCAGCGCGCCCGGACTAGCGGGGGTCTACGAGCAGTACTTC	CASSAPGLAGVYEQYF